One sample yielded the 11 T cell receptor beta chains listed below, sequenced in a study of OX40 agonist ivuxolimab in advanced cancers. Produced via immunoSEQ multiplex PCR; TCRdb's table is partial and in-frame only. The sample consists of approximately 82,000 clones, around 85% of them appearing once. Sequences were derived from CD4+ or CD8+ T cells sorted from blood, sampled in a trial of the OX40 agonist ivuxolimab. Receptor source: an adult with an advanced solid tumor such as melanoma, head and neck, liver or kidney cancer.

This rearrangement joins TRBV29-1 to TRBJ2-7, with 10 bases lining up with TRBD2. V gave up 1 base and J gave up 3 bases; unmatched junction bases: 9. Per the germline V gene, CDR1 is SQVTM and CDR2 is ANQGSEA. This CDR3 has 16 amino acids. The CDR3 protein is CSVEGWLAGVSYEQYF. As DNA, the CDR3 is TGCAGCGTTGAAGGGTGGCTAGCGGGGGTTAGCTACGAGCAGTACTTC.

The rearrangement links TRBV6-1 to TRBJ1-5, with D uncertain. Per germline, CDR1 MNHNS and CDR2 SASEGT. V shed 1 base and J shed 4 bases, with 8 bases lying between them. The CDR3 consists of 14 residues. CDR3 residues: CASSEVRPNQPQHF. The CDR3 DNA reads as TGTGCCAGCAGTGAAGTCCGCCCTAATCAGCCCCAGCATTTT.

The rearrangement joins TRBV7-8 to TRBJ2-7; no clear D. Germline CDR1 is SGHVS and CDR2 is FQNEAQ. V was pared by 1 base and J by 2 bases, with 9 bases between. This CDR3 is built from 14 residues. The CDR3 reads CASSLGHEPYEQYF. DNA for the CDR3: TGTGCCAGCAGCTTAGGTCATGAACCCTACGAGCAGTACTTC.

This clone turned up a few times. This chain links TRBV5-1 with TRBJ2-7; TRBD2 agrees at 8 bases. There are 15 residues in the CDR3. Germline loops: CDR1 SGHRS, CDR2 YFSETQ. V trimming: 3 bases; J trimming: 5 bases; junction bases outside the gene matches: 10. In DNA, the CDR3 is TGCGCCAGCAGCTGGACCACCGGACTAGCAAACGAGCAGTACTTC. Translation gives CASSWTTGLANEQYF.

The table lists this clone with a few counts. V is TRBV30 and J is TRBJ1-1; TRBD1 is a possible D gene (5 bases). The V end lost 3 bases, the J end lost 0 bases, and 11 bases lay between the germline ends. The germline V gene has CDR1 GTSNPN and CDR2 SVGIG (reference sequence). The length of the CDR3 is 14 residues. The CDR3 loop is CAWRAGRMNTEAFF. Here the CDR3 DNA reads TGTGCCTGGAGGGCAGGGAGGATGAACACTGAAGCTTTCTTT.

V usage is TRBV9 and J usage is TRBJ2-1; weak D call: TRBD2 (7 bases). Germline V CDR1 and CDR2: SGDLS, YYNGEE. The CDR3 runs 17 residues. V was clipped by 4 bases and J by 1 base, with 18 bases between them. This chain's CDR3 is CASSPYGGGPSYNEQFF. As DNA, the CDR3 is TGTGCCAGCAGCCCTTATGGGGGGGGCCCATCCTACAATGAGCAGTTCTTC.

The chain uses TRBV29-1 and TRBJ2-1; 7 bases align to TRBD1. In germline, CDR1 is SQVTM, CDR2 ANQGSEA. This CDR3 is 16 amino acids long. The trim removed 7 bases at V and 5 bases at J, leaving 17 bases unmatched. The CDR3 DNA follows: TGCAGCGCCGCCACCCGACAGGGCCTCTTAGACAATGAGCAGTTCTTC. This codes for CSAATRQGLLDNEQFF.

V is TRBV5-1 and J is TRBJ1-1; tentatively, D is TRBD1 (5 bases). Deletions cut 4 bases from V and 1 base from J, with 14 bases between. Germline V gene lookup returns CDR1 SGHRS and CDR2 YFSETQ. This CDR3 contains 15 residues. DNA of the CDR3: TGCGCCAGCAGCCCAGGGTCCAGCGGGAACACTGAAGCTTTCTTT. It is translated as CASSPGSSGNTEAFF.

The count of this clone is one. This rearrangement joins TRBV27 to TRBJ1-4, with 10 bases that match TRBD1. Germline trimming cut 4 bases from V and 1 base from J; bases unmatched to any gene: 6. The germline gives CDR1 MNHEY, CDR2 SMNVEV (reference sequence). This CDR3 has 17 amino acids. CDR3 amino acids: CASSSRQGAGTNEKLFF. The CDR3 DNA sequence: TGTGCCAGCAGTTCTAGACAGGGGGCAGGAACTAATGAAAAACTGTTTTTT.

This chain joins TRBV19 and TRBJ2-7; maybe TRBD1 (6 bases). Germline values: CDR1 LNHDA, CDR2 SQIVND (reference sequence). The CDR3 covers 15 residues. V shed 6 bases and J shed 4 bases, with 19 bases lying between them. This CDR3 is CASRQSGATLYEQYF. The CDR3 DNA sequence: TGTGCCAGTAGGCAATCAGGGGCCACCTTGTACGAGCAGTACTTC.

The table lists this clone with a few counts. This chain uses TRBV6-5 with TRBJ1-2; D not certain. The CDR3 totals 10 residues. Germline V gives CDR1 MNHEY, CDR2 SVGAGI. V lost 4 bases and J lost 8, with 5 bases in between. The CDR3 sequence: CASSSGGYTF. The DNA of the CDR3 is TGTGCCAGCAGTTCGGGGGGCTACACCTTC.